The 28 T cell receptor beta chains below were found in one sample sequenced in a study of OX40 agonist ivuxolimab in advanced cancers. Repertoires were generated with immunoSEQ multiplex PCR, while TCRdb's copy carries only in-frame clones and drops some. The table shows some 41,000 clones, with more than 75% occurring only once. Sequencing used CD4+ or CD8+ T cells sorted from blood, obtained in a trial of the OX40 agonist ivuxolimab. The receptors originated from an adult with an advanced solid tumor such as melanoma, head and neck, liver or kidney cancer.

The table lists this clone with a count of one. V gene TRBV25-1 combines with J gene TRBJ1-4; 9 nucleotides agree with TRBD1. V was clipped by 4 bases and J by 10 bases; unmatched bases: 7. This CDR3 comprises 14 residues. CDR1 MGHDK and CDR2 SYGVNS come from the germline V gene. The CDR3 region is CASSGRTGVAKLFF. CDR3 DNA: TGTGCCAGCAGTGGCCGGACAGGGGTGGCAAAACTGTTTTTT.

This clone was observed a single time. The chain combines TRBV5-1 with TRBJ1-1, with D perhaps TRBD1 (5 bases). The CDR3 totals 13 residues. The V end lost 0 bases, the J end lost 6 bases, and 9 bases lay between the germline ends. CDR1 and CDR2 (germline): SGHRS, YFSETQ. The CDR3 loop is CASSLVSGAEAFF. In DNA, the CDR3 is TGCGCCAGCAGCTTGGTTTCGGGGGCTGAAGCTTTCTTT. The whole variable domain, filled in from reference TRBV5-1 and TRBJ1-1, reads KAGVTQTPRYLIKTRGQQVTLSCSPISGHRSVSWYQQTPGQGLQFLFEYFSETQRNKGNFPGRFSGRQFSNSRSEMNVSTLELGDSALYLCASSLVSGAEAFFGQGTRLTVV.

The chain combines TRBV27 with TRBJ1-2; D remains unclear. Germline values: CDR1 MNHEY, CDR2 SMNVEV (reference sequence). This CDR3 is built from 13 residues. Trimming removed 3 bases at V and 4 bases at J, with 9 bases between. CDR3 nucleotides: TGTGCCAGCAGTTTTAACCCCTCCTATGGCTACACCTTC. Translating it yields CASSFNPSYGYTF.

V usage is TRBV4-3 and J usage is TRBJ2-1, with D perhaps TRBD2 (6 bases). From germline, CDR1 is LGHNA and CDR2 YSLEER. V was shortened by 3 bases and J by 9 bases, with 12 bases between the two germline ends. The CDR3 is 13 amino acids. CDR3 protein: CASSQGGGTEQFF. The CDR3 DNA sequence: TGCGCCAGCAGCCAGGGCGGAGGGACTGAGCAGTTCTTC.

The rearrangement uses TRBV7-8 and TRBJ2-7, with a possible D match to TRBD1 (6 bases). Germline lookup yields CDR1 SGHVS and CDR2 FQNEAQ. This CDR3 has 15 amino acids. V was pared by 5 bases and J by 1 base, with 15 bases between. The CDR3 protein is CASSQWSGASYEQYF. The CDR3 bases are TGTGCCAGCAGCCAATGGTCAGGGGCGTCCTACGAGCAGTACTTC.

The CDR3 spells CASSLLSGPSSGANVLTF. In DNA form, the CDR3 reads TGTGCCAGCAGCTTGCTGTCAGGTCCCTCCTCTGGGGCCAACGTCCTGACTTTC. This rearrangement joins TRBV5-6 to TRBJ2-6; D remains ambiguous. Germline assignment: CDR1 SGHDT and CDR2 YYEEEE. The length of the CDR3 is 18 residues. V was pared by 1 base and J by 0 bases, with 14 bases between.

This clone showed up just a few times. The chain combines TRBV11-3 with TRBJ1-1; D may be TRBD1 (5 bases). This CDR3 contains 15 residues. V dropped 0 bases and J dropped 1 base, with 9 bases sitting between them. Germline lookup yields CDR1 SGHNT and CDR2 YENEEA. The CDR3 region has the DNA TGTGCCAGCAGCTTAGATCGAACAGGGAACACTGAAGCTTTCTTT. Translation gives CASSLDRTGNTEAFF. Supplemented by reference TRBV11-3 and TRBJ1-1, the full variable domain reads EAGVVQSPRYKIIEKKQPVAFWCNPISGHNTLYWYLQNLGQGPELLIRYENEEAVDDSQLPKDRFSAERLKGVDSTLKIQPAELGDSAVYLCASSLDRTGNTEAFFGQGTRLTVV.

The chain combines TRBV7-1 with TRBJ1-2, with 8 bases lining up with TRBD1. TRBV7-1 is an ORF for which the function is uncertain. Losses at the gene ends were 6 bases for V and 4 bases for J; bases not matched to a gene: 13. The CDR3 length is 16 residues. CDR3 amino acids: CASSYQTGTGTYGYTF. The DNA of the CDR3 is TGTGCCAGCAGTTATCAAACCGGGACAGGCACCTATGGCTACACCTTC.

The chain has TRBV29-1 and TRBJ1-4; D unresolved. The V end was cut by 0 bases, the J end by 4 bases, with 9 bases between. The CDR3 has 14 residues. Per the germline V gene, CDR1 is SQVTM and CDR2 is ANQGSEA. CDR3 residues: CSVEDLMGNEKLFF. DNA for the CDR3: TGCAGCGTTGAAGATCTTATGGGTAATGAAAAACTGTTTTTT.

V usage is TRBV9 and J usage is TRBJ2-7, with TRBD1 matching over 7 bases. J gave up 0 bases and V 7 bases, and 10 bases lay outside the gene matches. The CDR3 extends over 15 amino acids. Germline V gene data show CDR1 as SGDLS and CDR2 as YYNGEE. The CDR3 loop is CASSILWDSSYEQYF. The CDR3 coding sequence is TGTGCCAGCTCAATTTTATGGGACAGCTCCTACGAGCAGTACTTC.

CDR3 nucleotide sequence: TGTGCCAGCAGCTTTGGCACCGGGGAGCTGTTTTTT. It specifies CASSFGTGELFF. The chain links TRBV11-1 to TRBJ2-2; no firm D call. Germline V CDR1 and CDR2: SGHAT, FQDESV (reference sequence). Trimming shortened V by 3 bases and J by 4 bases, and 3 bases separated the two germline ends. The CDR3 totals 12 residues.

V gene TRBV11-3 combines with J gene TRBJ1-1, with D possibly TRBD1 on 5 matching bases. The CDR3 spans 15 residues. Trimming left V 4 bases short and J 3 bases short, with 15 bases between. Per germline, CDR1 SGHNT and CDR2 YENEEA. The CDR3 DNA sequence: TGTGCCAGCAGCTCCGCACGGGGGGTGGACACTGAAGCTTTCTTT. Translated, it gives CASSSARGVDTEAFF. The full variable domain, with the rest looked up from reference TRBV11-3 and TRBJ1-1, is EAGVVQSPRYKIIEKKQPVAFWCNPISGHNTLYWYLQNLGQGPELLIRYENEEAVDDSQLPKDRFSAERLKGVDSTLKIQPAELGDSAVYLCASSSARGVDTEAFFGQGTRLTVV.

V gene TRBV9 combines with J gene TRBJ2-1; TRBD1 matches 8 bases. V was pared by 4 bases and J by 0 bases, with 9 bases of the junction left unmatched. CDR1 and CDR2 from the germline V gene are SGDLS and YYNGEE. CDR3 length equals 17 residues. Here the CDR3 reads CASSQGQGQSSYNEQFF. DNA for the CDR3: TGTGCCAGCAGCCAAGGACAGGGCCAGAGCTCCTACAATGAGCAGTTCTTC.

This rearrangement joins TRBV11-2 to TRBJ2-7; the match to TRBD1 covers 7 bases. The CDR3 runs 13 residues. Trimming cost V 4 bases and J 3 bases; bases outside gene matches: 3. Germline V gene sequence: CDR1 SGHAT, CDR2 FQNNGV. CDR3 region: CASSSGQNYEQYF. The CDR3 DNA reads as TGTGCCAGCAGCTCGGGACAGAACTACGAGCAGTACTTC.

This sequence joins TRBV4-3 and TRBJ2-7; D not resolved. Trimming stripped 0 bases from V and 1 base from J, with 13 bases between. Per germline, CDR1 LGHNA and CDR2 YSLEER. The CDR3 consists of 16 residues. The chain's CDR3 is CASSQELGFWSYEQYF. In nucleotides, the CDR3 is TGCGCCAGCAGCCAAGAGTTAGGGTTCTGGTCCTACGAGCAGTACTTC.

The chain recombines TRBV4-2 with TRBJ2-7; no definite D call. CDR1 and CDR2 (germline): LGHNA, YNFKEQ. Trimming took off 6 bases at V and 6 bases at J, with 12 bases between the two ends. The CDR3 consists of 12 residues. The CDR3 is CASSPSMSEQYF. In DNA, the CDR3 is TGTGCCAGCAGTCCCTCTATGAGCGAGCAGTACTTC.

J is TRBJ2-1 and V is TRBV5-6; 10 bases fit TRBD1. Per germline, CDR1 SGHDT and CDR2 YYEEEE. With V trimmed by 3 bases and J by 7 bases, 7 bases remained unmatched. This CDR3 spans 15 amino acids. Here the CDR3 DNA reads TGTGCCAGCAGCTCGGACAGGGGGTTAGGGAATGAGCAGTTCTTC. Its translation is CASSSDRGLGNEQFF.

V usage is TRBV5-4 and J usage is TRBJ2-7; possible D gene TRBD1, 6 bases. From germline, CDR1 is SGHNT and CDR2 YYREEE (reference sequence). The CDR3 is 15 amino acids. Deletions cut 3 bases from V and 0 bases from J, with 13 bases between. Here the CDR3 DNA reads TGTGCCAGCAGCTCAAAGGACAGAAGCTCCTACGAGCAGTACTTC. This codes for CASSSKDRSSYEQYF.

CDR3 bases: TGCGCCAGCAGCTTGGTTGCGGGTGAGACCGGGGAGCTGTTTTTT. Translating it yields CASSLVAGETGELFF. The chain uses TRBV5-1 and TRBJ2-2, with a possible D match to TRBD2 (5 bases). Looked up from germline, CDR1 is SGHRS and CDR2 is YFSETQ. The CDR3 has 15 residues. The ends were cut back, 0 bases at V and 5 bases at J, with 11 bases in the middle.

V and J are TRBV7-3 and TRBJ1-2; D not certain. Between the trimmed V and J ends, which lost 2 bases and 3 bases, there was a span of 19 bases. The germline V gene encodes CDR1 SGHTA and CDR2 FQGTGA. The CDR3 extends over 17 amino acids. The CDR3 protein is CASSLRWNDRKDYGYTF. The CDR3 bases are TGTGCCAGCAGCTTACGGTGGAATGACCGAAAAGACTATGGCTACACCTTC.

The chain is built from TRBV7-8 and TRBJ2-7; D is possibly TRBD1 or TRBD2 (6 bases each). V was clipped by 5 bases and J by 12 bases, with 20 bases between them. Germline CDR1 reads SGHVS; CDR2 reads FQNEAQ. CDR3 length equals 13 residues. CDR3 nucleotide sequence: TGTGCCAGCAGCGGGGGGCTAAGCGACCCTCGGTACTTC. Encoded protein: CASSGGLSDPRYF.

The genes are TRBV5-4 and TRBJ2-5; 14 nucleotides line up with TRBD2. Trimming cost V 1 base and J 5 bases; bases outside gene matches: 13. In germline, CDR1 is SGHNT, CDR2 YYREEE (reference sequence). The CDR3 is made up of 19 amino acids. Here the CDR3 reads CASSLRFQTSGGAEETQYF. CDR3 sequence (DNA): TGTGCCAGCAGCTTGCGTTTTCAGACTAGCGGGGGGGCCGAGGAGACCCAGTACTTC.

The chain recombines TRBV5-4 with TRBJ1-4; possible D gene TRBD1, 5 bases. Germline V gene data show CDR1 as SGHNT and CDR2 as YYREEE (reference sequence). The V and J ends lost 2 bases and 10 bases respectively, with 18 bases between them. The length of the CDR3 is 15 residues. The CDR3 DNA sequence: TGTGCCAGCAGCTTATCAGAAGGGGATATCGGAAAACTGTTTTTT. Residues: CASSLSEGDIGKLFF.

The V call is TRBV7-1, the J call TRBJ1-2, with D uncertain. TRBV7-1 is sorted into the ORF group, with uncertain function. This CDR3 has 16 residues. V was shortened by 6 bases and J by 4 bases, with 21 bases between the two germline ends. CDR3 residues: CASSIRPPGRFYGYTF. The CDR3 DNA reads TGTGCCAGCAGTATACGGCCCCCGGGTCGCTTCTATGGCTACACCTTC.

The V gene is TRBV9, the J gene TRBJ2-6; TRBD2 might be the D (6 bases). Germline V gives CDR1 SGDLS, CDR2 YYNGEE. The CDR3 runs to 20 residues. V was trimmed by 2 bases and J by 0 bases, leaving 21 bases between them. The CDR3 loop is CASSVRPSLPEGSGANVLTF. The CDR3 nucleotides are TGTGCCAGCAGCGTTCGCCCGAGTCTACCGGAGGGCTCTGGGGCCAACGTCCTGACTTTC. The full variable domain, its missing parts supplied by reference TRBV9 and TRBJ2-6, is DSGVTQTPKHLITATGQRVTLRCSPRSGDLSVYWYQQSLDQGLQFLIQYYNGEERAKGNILERFSAQQFPDLHSELNLSSLELGDSALYFCASSVRPSLPEGSGANVLTFGAGSRLTVL.

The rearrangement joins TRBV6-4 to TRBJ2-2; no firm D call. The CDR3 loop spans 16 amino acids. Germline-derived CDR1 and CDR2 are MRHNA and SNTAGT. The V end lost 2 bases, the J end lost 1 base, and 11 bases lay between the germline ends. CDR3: CASSDDSTGNTGELFF. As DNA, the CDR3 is TGTGCCAGCAGTGACGACTCCACCGGGAACACCGGGGAGCTGTTTTTT.

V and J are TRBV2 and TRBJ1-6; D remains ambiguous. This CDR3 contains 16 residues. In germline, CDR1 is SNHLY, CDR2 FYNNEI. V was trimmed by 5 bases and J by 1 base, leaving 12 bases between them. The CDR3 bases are TGTGCCAGCAGTATCGCCGGAGAATCCTATAATTCACCCCTCCACTTT. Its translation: CASSIAGESYNSPLHF. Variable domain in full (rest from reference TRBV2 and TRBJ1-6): EPEVTQTPSHQVTQMGQEVILRCVPISNHLYFYWYRQILGQKVEFLVSFYNNEISEKSEIFDDQFSVERPDGSNFTLKIRSTKLEDSAMYFCASSIAGESYNSPLHFGNGTRLTVT.

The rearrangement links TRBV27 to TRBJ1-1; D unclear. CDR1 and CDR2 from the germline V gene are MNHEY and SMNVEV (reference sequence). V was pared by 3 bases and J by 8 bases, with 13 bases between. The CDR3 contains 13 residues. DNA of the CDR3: TGTGCCAGCAGTTTTGGCGCGGGCAGCGAAGCTTTCTTT. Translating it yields CASSFGAGSEAFF.